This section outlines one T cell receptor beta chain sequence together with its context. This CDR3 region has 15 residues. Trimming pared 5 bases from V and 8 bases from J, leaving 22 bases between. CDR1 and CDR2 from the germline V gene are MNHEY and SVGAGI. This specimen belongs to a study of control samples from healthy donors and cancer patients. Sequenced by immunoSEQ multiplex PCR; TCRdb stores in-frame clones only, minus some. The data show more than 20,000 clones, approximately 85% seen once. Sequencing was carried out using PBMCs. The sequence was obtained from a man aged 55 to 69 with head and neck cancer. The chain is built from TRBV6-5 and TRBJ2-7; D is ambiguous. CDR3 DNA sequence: TGTGCCAGCAGTCCACAGACCGACGGGTACGGCCAGCAGTACTTC. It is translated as CASSPQTDGYGQQYF.